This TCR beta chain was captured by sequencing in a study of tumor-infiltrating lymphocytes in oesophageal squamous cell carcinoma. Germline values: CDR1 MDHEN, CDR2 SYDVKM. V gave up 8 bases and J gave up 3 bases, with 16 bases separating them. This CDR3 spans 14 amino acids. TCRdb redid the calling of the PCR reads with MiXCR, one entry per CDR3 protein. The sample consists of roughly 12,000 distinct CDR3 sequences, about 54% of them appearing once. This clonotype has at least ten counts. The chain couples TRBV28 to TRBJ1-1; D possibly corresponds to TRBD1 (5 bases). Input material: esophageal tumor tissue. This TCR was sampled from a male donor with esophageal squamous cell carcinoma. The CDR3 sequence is CASGRVEGYTEAFF. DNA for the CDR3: TGTGCCAGCGGGAGGGTAGAGGGGTACACTGAAGCTTTCTTT.